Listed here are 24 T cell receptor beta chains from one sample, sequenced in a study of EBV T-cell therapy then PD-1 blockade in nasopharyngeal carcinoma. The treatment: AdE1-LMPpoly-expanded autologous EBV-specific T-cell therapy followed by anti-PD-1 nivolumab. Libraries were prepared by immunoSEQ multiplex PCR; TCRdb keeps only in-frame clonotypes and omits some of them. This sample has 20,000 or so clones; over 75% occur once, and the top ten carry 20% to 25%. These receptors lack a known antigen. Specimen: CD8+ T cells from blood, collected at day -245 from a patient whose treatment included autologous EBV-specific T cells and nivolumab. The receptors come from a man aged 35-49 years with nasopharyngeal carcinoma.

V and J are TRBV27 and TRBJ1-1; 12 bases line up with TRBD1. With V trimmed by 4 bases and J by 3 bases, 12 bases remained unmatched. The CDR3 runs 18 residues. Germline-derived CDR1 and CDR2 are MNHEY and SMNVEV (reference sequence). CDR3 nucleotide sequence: TGTGCCAGCAGTTCATACGGGGGGACAGGGGGCTTGGACACTGAAGCTTTCTTT. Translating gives CASSSYGGTGGLDTEAFF.

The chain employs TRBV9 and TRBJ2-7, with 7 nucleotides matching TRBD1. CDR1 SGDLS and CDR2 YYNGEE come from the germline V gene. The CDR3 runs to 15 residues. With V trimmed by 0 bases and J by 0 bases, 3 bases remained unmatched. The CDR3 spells CASSVGTGNSYEQYF. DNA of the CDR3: TGTGCCAGCAGCGTAGGGACAGGCAACTCCTACGAGCAGTACTTC.

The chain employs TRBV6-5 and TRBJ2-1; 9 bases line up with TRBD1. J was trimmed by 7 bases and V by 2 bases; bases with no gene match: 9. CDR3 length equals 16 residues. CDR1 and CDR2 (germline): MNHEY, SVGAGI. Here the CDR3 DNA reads TGTGCCAGCAGTTACATCGGGACAGGGAAGGGGAATGAGCAGTTCTTC. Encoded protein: CASSYIGTGKGNEQFF.

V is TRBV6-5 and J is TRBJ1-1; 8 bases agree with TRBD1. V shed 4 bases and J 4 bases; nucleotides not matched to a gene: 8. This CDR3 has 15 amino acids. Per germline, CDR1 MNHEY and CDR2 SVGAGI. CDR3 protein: CASSFMQDRATEAFF. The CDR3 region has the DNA TGTGCCAGCAGTTTTATGCAGGACAGGGCCACTGAAGCTTTCTTT.

DNA of the CDR3: TGTGCCAGCAGTTTAATCGGCTCCTACAATGAGCAGTTCTTC. Translating gives CASSLIGSYNEQFF. The chain links TRBV27 to TRBJ2-1, with unresolved D. This CDR3 spans 14 amino acids. The V end was cut by 2 bases, the J end by 0 bases, with 5 bases between. In germline, CDR1 is MNHEY, CDR2 SMNVEV (reference sequence).

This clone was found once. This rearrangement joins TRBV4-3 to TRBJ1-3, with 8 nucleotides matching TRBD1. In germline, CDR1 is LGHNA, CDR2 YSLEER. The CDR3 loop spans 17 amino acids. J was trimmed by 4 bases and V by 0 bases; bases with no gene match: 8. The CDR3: CASSQELPQGEGNTIYF. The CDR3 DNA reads TGCGCCAGCAGCCAAGAACTTCCACAGGGGGAAGGAAACACCATATATTTT.

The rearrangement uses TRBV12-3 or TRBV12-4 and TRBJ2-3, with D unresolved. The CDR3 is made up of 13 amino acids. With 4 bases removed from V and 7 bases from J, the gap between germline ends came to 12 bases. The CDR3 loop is CASSSRNRNTQYF. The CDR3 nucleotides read TGTGCCAGCAGTTCCAGGAATCGGAATACGCAGTATTTT.

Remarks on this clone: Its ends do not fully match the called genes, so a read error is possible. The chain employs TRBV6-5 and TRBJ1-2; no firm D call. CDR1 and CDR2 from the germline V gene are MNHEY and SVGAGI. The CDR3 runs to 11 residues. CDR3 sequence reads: CASSKRTDFNF. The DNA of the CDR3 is TGTGCCAGCAGTAAAAGGACCGATTTTAACTTC.

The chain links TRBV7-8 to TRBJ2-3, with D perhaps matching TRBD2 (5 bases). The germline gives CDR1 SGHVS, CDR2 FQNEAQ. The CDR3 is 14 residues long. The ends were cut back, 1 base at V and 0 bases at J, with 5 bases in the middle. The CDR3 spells CASSLGTSTDTQYF. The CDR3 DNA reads TGTGCCAGCAGCTTAGGGACTAGCACAGATACGCAGTATTTT.

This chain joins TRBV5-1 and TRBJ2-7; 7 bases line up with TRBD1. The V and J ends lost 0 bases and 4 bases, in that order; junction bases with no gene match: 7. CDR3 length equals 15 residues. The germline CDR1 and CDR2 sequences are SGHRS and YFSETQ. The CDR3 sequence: CASSLEGTVGYEQYF. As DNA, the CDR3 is TGCGCCAGCAGCTTGGAAGGGACAGTTGGATACGAGCAGTACTTC.

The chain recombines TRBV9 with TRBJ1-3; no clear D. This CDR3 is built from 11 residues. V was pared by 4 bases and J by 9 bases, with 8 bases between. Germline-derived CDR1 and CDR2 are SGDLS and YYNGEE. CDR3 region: CASSSLSTIYF. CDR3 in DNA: TGTGCCAGCAGCTCCCTTAGCACCATATATTTT.

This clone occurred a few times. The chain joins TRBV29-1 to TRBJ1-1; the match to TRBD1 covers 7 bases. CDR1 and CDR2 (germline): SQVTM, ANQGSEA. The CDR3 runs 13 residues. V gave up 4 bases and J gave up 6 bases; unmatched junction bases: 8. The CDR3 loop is CSVGGTEASEAFF. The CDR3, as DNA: TGCAGCGTTGGTGGGACAGAGGCTTCTGAAGCTTTCTTT.

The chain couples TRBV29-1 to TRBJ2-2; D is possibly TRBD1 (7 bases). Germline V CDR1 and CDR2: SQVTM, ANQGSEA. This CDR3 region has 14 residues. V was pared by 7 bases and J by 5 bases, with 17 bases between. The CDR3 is CSGVEGAWTGELFF. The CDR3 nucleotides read TGCAGCGGGGTGGAGGGGGCCTGGACCGGGGAGCTGTTTTTT.

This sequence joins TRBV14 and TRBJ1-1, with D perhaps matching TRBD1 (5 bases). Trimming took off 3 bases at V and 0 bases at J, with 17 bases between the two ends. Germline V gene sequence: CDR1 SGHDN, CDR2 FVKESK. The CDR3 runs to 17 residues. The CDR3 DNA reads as TGTGCCAGCAGCCAGGATCCCTGGGAGGGGTTGAACACTGAAGCTTTCTTT. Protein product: CASSQDPWEGLNTEAFF.

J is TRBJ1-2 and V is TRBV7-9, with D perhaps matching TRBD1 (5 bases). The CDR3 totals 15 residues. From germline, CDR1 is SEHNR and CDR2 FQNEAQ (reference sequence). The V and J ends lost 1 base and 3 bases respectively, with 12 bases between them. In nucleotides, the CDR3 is TGTGCCAGCAGCTTAGAGACCCTAGGGGACTATGGCTACACCTTC. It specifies CASSLETLGDYGYTF.

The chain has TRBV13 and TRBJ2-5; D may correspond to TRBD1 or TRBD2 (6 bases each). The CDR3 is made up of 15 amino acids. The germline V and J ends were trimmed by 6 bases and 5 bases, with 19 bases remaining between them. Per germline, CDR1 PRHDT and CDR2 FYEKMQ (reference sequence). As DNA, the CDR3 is TGTGCCAGCAGGGAGAGGGGGGCTTGGCGCGAGACCCAGTACTTC. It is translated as CASRERGAWRETQYF.

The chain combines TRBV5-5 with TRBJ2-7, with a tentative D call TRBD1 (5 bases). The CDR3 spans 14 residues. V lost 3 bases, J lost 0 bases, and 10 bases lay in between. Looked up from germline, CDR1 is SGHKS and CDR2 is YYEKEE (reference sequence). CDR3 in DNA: TGTGCCAGCAGCTGGACATCGAGCTCCTACGAGCAGTACTTC. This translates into CASSWTSSSYEQYF.

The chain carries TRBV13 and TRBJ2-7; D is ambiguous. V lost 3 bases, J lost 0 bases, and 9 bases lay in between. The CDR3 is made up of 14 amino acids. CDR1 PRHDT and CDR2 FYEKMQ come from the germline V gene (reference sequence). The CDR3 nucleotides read TGTGCCAGCAGCTTTTACCGCAGCTCCTACGAGCAGTACTTC. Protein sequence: CASSFYRSSYEQYF.

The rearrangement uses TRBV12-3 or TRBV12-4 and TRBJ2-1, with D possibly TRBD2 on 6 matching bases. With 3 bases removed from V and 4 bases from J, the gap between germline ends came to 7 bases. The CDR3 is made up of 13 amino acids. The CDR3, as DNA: TGTGCCAGCAGTTTCCGGGAGTACAATGAGCAGTTCTTC. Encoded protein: CASSFREYNEQFF.

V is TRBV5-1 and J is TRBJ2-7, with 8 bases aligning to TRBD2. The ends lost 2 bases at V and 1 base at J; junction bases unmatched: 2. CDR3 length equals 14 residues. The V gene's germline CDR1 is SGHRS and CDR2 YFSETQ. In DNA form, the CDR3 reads TGCGCCAGCAGCTTAGCGGGGGCGTCCTACGAGCAGTACTTC. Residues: CASSLAGASYEQYF.

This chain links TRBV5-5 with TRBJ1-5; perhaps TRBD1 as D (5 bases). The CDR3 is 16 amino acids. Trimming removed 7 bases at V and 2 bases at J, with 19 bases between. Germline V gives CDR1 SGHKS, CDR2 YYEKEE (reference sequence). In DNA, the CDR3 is TGTGCCAGCGGCGCCGACGGCACGGGGGGCAATCAGCCCCAGCATTTT. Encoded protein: CASGADGTGGNQPQHF.

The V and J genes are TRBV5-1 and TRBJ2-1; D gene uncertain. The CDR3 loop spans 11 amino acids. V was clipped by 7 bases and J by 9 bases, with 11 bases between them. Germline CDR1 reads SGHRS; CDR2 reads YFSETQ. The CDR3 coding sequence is TGCGCCAGCGGTTTGGGAAGTGAGCAGTTCTTC. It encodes CASGLGSEQFF.

In nucleotides, the CDR3 is TGTGCCACCAGCAGTCCGGGACAAGGCCCAAATGAGCAGTTCTTC. Amino acid sequence: CATSSPGQGPNEQFF. The chain has TRBV15 and TRBJ2-1, with a tentative D call TRBD1 (6 bases). Trimming shortened V by 3 bases and J by 7 bases, and 16 bases separated the two germline ends. The germline CDR1 and CDR2 sequences are LNHNV and YYDKDF (reference sequence). This CDR3 spans 15 amino acids.

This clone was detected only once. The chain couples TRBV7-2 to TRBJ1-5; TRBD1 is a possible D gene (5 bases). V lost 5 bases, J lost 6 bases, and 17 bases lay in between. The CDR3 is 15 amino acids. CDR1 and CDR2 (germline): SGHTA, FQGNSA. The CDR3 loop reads CASSPRGADSQPQHF. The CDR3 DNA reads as TGTGCCAGCAGCCCCAGAGGGGCTGACAGTCAGCCCCAGCATTTT.